The entry below gives a single T cell receptor beta chain sequence along with its context. The junction and the germline gene differ at one end; a read error may be behind it. Sequencing was performed with immunoSEQ multiplex PCR; in TCRdb, only in-frame clones are kept and a portion is missing. The data show millions of clones, 85% to 95% seen once. CDR3 length equals 13 residues. Germline V gene lookup returns CDR1 SGDLS and CDR2 YYNGEE. The sample originates from a study of shared clonotypes between healthy human individuals. V usage is TRBV9 and J usage is TRBJ1-3; TRBD1 matches 9 bases. The TCR sequence derives from a man aged 18-30 years in good health. The sequencing input was naive CD4+ T cells sorted from blood. Subset in this sample: CD45RA+ positively selected. The CDR3 DNA follows: TGTGCCAGCAGCGCTAATAACAGGGGGCTATTGAATTTT. Protein sequence: CASSANNRGLLNF.